These 30 T cell receptor beta chains originate from one sample sequenced in a study of CD8 T cells in ankylosing spondylitis. From the 5' RACE reads, TCRdb called clonotypes with MiXCR, one entry per CDR3 protein. Among around 32,000 distinct CDR3 sequences, approximately 7.1% were seen once, and the ten largest hold 10%. Sequenced: blood, either unsorted or a sorted T cell fraction (not recorded which). All receptors come from a male donor with ankylosing spondylitis or in good health (not recorded which).

There are many counts of this clonotype. The chain combines TRBV9 with TRBJ2-7; D may be TRBD1 (6 bases). The CDR3 covers 13 residues. In germline, CDR1 is SGDLS, CDR2 YYNGEE. V was pared by 5 bases and J by 3 bases, with 12 bases between. The CDR3 DNA reads TGTGCCAGCAGAGACAGGACACTCTACGAGCAGTACTTC. Its protein product is CASRDRTLYEQYF.

This clonotype was detected many times. The chain links TRBV5-1 to TRBJ1-4; TRBD1 matches 7 bases. The germline V gene encodes CDR1 SGHRS and CDR2 YFSETQ. The CDR3 consists of 14 residues. The junction had 0 bases not matched to a gene; V was cut back by 1 base and J by 3 bases. The CDR3 DNA follows: TGCGCCAGCAGCTTGCAGGGGGCTAATGAAAAACTGTTTTTT. Amino acid sequence: CASSLQGANEKLFF.

This clonotype was counted only a few times. The rearrangement joins TRBV11-3 to TRBJ2-2, with D perhaps TRBD1 (7 bases). The CDR3 is made up of 14 amino acids. Deletions cut 8 bases from V and 4 bases from J, with 14 bases between. Germline CDR1 and CDR2: SGHNT and YENEEA. DNA for the CDR3: TGTGCCAGCGCGACAGGGACTGGCACCGGGGAGCTGTTTTTT. It encodes CASATGTGTGELFF.

This clonotype was seen at least ten times. This rearrangement joins TRBV7-2 to TRBJ2-3, with a weak D call TRBD2 (5 bases). This CDR3 has 16 amino acids. The V end lost 1 base, the J end lost 2 bases, and 13 bases lay between the germline ends. The V gene's germline CDR1 is SGHTA and CDR2 FQGNSA. For the CDR3, the DNA is TGTGCCAGCAGCTTAGTCAGCGGCCCAGACACAGATACGCAGTATTTT. It translates to CASSLVSGPDTDTQYF.

This clonotype was found many times. This chain uses TRBV3-1 with TRBJ1-2; D gene unclear. The CDR3 length is 14 residues. V lost 1 base and J 5 bases, leaving 11 bases between the germline ends. The germline V gene encodes CDR1 LGHDT and CDR2 YNNKEL (reference sequence). Here the CDR3 reads CASSQGMGGYGYTF. The CDR3 region has the DNA TGTGCCAGCAGCCAAGGTATGGGAGGATATGGCTACACCTTC.

A few counts support this clonotype. The gene calls are TRBV7-8 and TRBJ2-1; D is ambiguous. Per germline, CDR1 SGHVS and CDR2 FQNEAQ. V was pared by 2 bases and J by 3 bases, with 11 bases between. The CDR3 extends over 15 amino acids. CDR3 nucleotides: TGTGCCAGCAGCTTACTGGCGAGCAACTACAATGAGCAGTTCTTC. As protein: CASSLLASNYNEQFF.

In the case of this clonotype: Given a much more abundant clone one base away, this may be a read error. The CDR3 nucleotides are TGTGCCATCAATGATTTCGGTGGGCAGACCCAGTACTTC. Its protein is CAINDFGGQTQYF. This sequence joins TRBV10-3 and TRBJ2-5; the D is unclear. Germline V CDR1 and CDR2: ENHRY, SYGVKD. The length of the CDR3 is 13 residues. V gave up 7 bases and J gave up 6 bases, with 15 bases separating them.

This clonotype was detected ten times or more. V usage is TRBV20-1 and J usage is TRBJ2-5; D remains unclear. The CDR3 consists of 14 residues. Between the trimmed V and J ends, which lost 0 bases and 5 bases, there was a span of 13 bases. Germline V gives CDR1 DFQATT, CDR2 SNEGSKA (reference sequence). The CDR3 nucleotides read TGCAGTGCTAGAGAGATTTTTGAGAGTGAGACCCAGTACTTC. Its translation: CSAREIFESETQYF.

By proportion, this clonotype is medium-sized. The chain recombines TRBV12-3 or TRBV12-4 with TRBJ2-3; no definite D call. The V end was cut by 8 bases, the J end by 1 base, with 10 bases between. This CDR3 is 13 amino acids long. The CDR3 loop reads CASGPDGTDTQYF. The CDR3 DNA sequence: TGTGCCAGCGGGCCTGACGGCACAGATACGCAGTATTTT.

For the CDR3, the DNA is TGTGCCAGCAGTCCCAGCTATCAGGGAACAGGGGCCAACGTCCTGACTTTC. Protein product: CASSPSYQGTGANVLTF. The genes are TRBV28 and TRBJ2-6, with D perhaps matching TRBD1 (5 bases). This CDR3 is 17 amino acids long. V was pared by 5 bases and J by 4 bases, with 18 bases between. Germline CDR1 MDHEN, CDR2 SYDVKM.

The rearrangement uses TRBV4-2 and TRBJ2-5; D is ambiguous. Germline V CDR1 and CDR2: LGHNA, YNFKEQ. This CDR3 has 16 amino acids. V was pared by 9 bases and J by 0 bases, with 20 bases between. CDR3 amino acids: CARSSGPVCYQETQYF. The DNA of the CDR3 is TGTGCCAGGAGCTCCGGGCCCGTCTGCTACCAAGAGACCCAGTACTTC.

This clonotype was found a few times. V is TRBV12-3 or TRBV12-4 and J is TRBJ2-1; 7 positions agree with TRBD2. Losses at the gene ends were 11 bases for V and 0 bases for J; bases not matched to a gene: 19. There are 18 residues in the CDR3. In DNA form, the CDR3 reads TGTGCCTTCAGTTTAGCTACCGGGACTATCAGCTCCTACAATGAGCAGTTCTTC. Its translation is CAFSLATGTISSYNEQFF.

This clonotype was seen many times. V is TRBV7-9 and J is TRBJ2-1; D remains ambiguous. Trimming removed 0 bases from V and 0 bases from J, with 6 bases in between. The CDR3 runs to 15 residues. Germline loops: CDR1 SEHNR, CDR2 FQNEAQ (reference sequence). The chain's CDR3 is CASSLARSSYNEQFF. The CDR3 nucleotides are TGTGCCAGCAGCTTAGCCAGGAGCTCCTACAATGAGCAGTTCTTC. Combining the CDR3 with reference TRBV7-9 and TRBJ2-1 gives the whole variable domain DTGVSQNPRHKITKRGQNVTFRCDPISEHNRLYWYRQTLGQGPEFLTYFQNEAQLEKSRLLSDRFSAERPKGSFSTLEIQRTEQGDSAMYLCASSLARSSYNEQFFGPGTRLTVL.

This clonotype appeared many times. J is TRBJ1-5 and V is TRBV28, with D unresolved. Per germline, CDR1 MDHEN and CDR2 SYDVKM. V lost 7 bases to trimming and J lost 4 bases, with 17 bases between them. This CDR3 spans 15 amino acids. CDR3 bases: TGTGCCAGCACTATTTACGACGGGTTAAATCAGCCCCAGCATTTT. It is translated as CASTIYDGLNQPQHF.

The table lists this clonotype with many counts. DNA for the CDR3: TGTGCCACGCGAGCCGGGATAGGGAACGAGCAGTACTTC. Protein: CATRAGIGNEQYF. This chain connects TRBV7-9 to TRBJ2-7; TRBD2 might be the D (5 bases). CDR3 length: 13 residues. Germline CDR1 SEHNR, CDR2 FQNEAQ (reference sequence). Trimming stripped 10 bases from V and 5 bases from J, with 18 bases between.

In this sample, this clonotype turned up many times. The chain uses TRBV2 and TRBJ2-1; D is undetermined. This CDR3 spans 13 amino acids. Germline V gene data show CDR1 as SNHLY and CDR2 as FYNNEI. The ends were cut back, 7 bases at V and 4 bases at J, with 11 bases in the middle. Written as DNA, the CDR3 is TGTGCCAGCACCCCGGCGCGGTACAATGAGCAGTTCTTC. Translation gives CASTPARYNEQFF.

At least ten counts were recorded for this clonotype. The V call is TRBV6-1, the J call TRBJ2-3, with 8 nucleotides matching TRBD2. This CDR3 contains 14 residues. Germline V CDR1 and CDR2: MNHNS, SASEGT. With 2 bases clipped from V and 6 bases from J, the junction kept 4 bases outside the gene matches. CDR3 sequence (DNA): TGTGCCAGCAGTGAACGGGGGGGCCCGGATACGCAGTATTTT. This encodes CASSERGGPDTQYF.

The sample holds many counts of this clonotype. This chain connects TRBV7-2 to TRBJ2-7; 8 bases match TRBD2. The germline CDR1 and CDR2 sequences are SGHTA and FQGNSA. The J segment lost 5 bases and the V segment lost 2 bases, leaving 5 bases of the junction unmatched. This CDR3 is 14 amino acids long. The CDR3 protein is CASSLLAGKNEQYF. CDR3 DNA sequence: TGTGCCAGCAGCTTATTAGCGGGAAAGAACGAGCAGTACTTC.

This clonotype showed up many times. This chain links TRBV29-1 with TRBJ2-7; D might be TRBD2 (5 bases). Trimming took 4 bases from V and 0 from J, leaving 7 bases between them. Germline loops: CDR1 SQVTM, CDR2 ANQGSEA. CDR3 length equals 12 residues. DNA for the CDR3: TGCAGCGTTGGCGGGTCCTCCTACGAGCAGTACTTC. Its translation: CSVGGSSYEQYF.

This clonotype was counted at least ten times. The V and J genes are TRBV5-1 and TRBJ2-3, with unresolved D. The germline V and J ends were trimmed by 0 bases and 0 bases, with 5 bases remaining between them. Germline V lookup: CDR1 SGHRS, CDR2 YFSETQ. The CDR3 consists of 14 residues. This CDR3 is CASSLDSSTDTQYF. The DNA of the CDR3 is TGCGCCAGCAGCTTGGACTCTAGCACAGATACGCAGTATTTT.

This clonotype came up many times. This chain uses TRBV15 with TRBJ1-4; D uncertain. Germline CDR1 LNHNV, CDR2 YYDKDF (reference sequence). Trimming stripped 0 bases from V and 8 bases from J, with 4 bases between. The CDR3 contains 12 residues. CDR3 region: CATSREGEKLFF. CDR3 DNA sequence: TGTGCCACCAGCAGAGAGGGAGAAAAACTGTTTTTT. The full variable domain, rest sourced from reference TRBV15 and TRBJ1-4, is DAMVIQNPRYQVTQFGKPVTLSCSQTLNHNVMYWYQQKSSQAPKLLFHYYDKDFNNEADTPDNFQSRRPNTSFCFLDIRSPGLGDTAMYLCATSREGEKLFFGSGTQLSVL.

This clonotype appeared many times. The J gene is TRBJ2-1, the V gene TRBV7-3; 8 bases line up with TRBD2. The CDR3 sequence is 16 residues long. Trimming at V came to 5 bases and at J to 8 bases, leaving 14 bases not matched to a gene. Germline CDR1 and CDR2: SGHTA and FQGTGA. Here the CDR3 DNA reads TGTGCCAGCAGCCCCACCTCTAGCGGGTGGGGGGATGAGCAGTTCTTC. It codes for CASSPTSSGWGDEQFF.

There are many counts of this clonotype. This chain connects TRBV5-1 to TRBJ2-7; the D is unclear. The CDR3 has 13 residues. Germline lookup yields CDR1 SGHRS and CDR2 YFSETQ. V was pared by 0 bases and J by 6 bases, with 10 bases between. The CDR3 sequence: CASSLDLFGEQYF. Written as DNA, the CDR3 is TGCGCCAGCAGCTTGGATCTCTTTGGCGAGCAGTACTTC.

This clonotype was recorded at least ten times. This rearrangement joins TRBV6-6 to TRBJ2-7; perhaps TRBD2 as D (5 bases). CDR3 length equals 12 residues. V was trimmed by 6 bases and J by 7 bases, leaving 13 bases between them. CDR1 is MNHNY, CDR2 SVGAGI, per germline (reference sequence). The CDR3 reads CASRTTSGEQYF. The CDR3 coding sequence is TGTGCCAGCAGAACTACCAGCGGTGAGCAGTACTTC.

This clonotype was detected ten times or more. The CDR3 here is CASSFIYEQFF. In DNA form, the CDR3 reads TGTGCCAGCAGCTTTATCTATGAGCAGTTCTTC. This chain links TRBV11-2 with TRBJ2-1; no firm D call. The germline V and J ends were trimmed by 3 bases and 8 bases, with 5 bases remaining between them. The germline gives CDR1 SGHAT, CDR2 FQNNGV. CDR3 size: 11 residues. The full variable domain, completed using reference TRBV11-2 and TRBJ2-1, is EAGVAQSPRYKIIEKRQSVAFWCNPISGHATLYWYQQILGQGPKLLIQFQNNGVVDDSQLPKDRFSAERLKGVDSTLKIQPAKLEDSAVYLCASSFIYEQFFGPGTRLTVL.

The table lists this clonotype with many counts. J is TRBJ2-1 and V is TRBV24-1, with 13 bases identical to TRBD2. V gave up 2 bases and J gave up 15 bases; unmatched junction bases: 6. Germline loops: CDR1 KGHDR, CDR2 SFDVKD. There are 14 residues in the CDR3. In nucleotides, the CDR3 is TGTGCCACCAGTGATTCCTGGACTAGCGGGAGACTGTTCTTC. Its protein is CATSDSWTSGRLFF.

This clonotype was seen repeatedly, ten times or more. This sequence joins TRBV5-1 and TRBJ1-2; D possibly corresponds to TRBD1 (5 bases). CDR3 length equals 15 residues. V was clipped by 0 bases and J by 3 bases, with 12 bases between them. Germline V gene lookup returns CDR1 SGHRS and CDR2 YFSETQ. Here the CDR3 DNA reads TGCGCCAGCAGCTTGGGTGTAGGGGATCACTATGGCTACACCTTC. The encoded protein is CASSLGVGDHYGYTF. Full variable domain (outside the CDR3, taken from reference TRBV5-1 and TRBJ1-2): KAGVTQTPRYLIKTRGQQVTLSCSPISGHRSVSWYQQTPGQGLQFLFEYFSETQRNKGNFPGRFSGRQFSNSRSEMNVSTLELGDSALYLCASSLGVGDHYGYTFGSGTRLTVV.

This clonotype showed up many times. The J gene is TRBJ2-1, the V gene TRBV5-1; D not resolved. Germline V gene data show CDR1 as SGHRS and CDR2 as YFSETQ. CDR3 length: 12 residues. Trimming removed 0 bases at V and 8 bases at J, with 6 bases between. CDR3 sequence (DNA): TGCGCCAGCAGCTTGGATGTATATGAGCAGTTCTTC. Translated, it gives CASSLDVYEQFF.

Remarks on this clonotype: A single base separates this from a much larger clone, so it may be a read error. The chain links TRBV4-1 to TRBJ1-2, with TRBD1 matching 10 bases. Germline V CDR1 and CDR2: MGHRA, YSYEKL. There are 15 residues in the CDR3. CDR3 sequence reads: CTSSQEDRGNYGYTF. In DNA form, the CDR3 reads TGCACCAGCAGCCAAGAGGACAGGGGGAACTATGGCTACACCTTC.

This clonotype came up many times. The chain combines TRBV29-1 with TRBJ2-3, with 16 bases lining up with TRBD2. In germline, CDR1 is SQVTM, CDR2 ANQGSEA. Trimming cost V 7 bases and J 7 bases; bases outside gene matches: 14. This CDR3 is 17 amino acids long. The CDR3 DNA sequence: TGCAGCGGAGCCGGGACTAGCGGGAGGGCCATATTAAATACGCAGTATTTT. Translated, it gives CSGAGTSGRAILNTQYF.